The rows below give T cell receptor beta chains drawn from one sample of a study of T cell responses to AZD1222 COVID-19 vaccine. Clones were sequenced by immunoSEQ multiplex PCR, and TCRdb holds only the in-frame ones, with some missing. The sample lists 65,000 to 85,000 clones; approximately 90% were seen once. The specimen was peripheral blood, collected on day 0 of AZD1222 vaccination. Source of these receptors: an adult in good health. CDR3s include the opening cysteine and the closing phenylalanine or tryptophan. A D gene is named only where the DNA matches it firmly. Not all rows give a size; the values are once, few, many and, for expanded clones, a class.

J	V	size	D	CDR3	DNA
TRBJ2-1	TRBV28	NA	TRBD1	CASSPGTAPVQFF	TGTGCCAGCAGCCCCGGGACAGCGCCAGTGCAGTTCTTC
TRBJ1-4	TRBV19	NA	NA	CASSPRRHDEKLFF	TGTGCCAGTAGCCCCCGGAGACACGATGAAAAACTGTTTTTT
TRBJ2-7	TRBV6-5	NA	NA	CASTPPGLYEQYF	TGTGCCAGCACCCCCCCGGGCCTCTACGAGCAGTACTTC
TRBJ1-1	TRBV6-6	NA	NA	CASNGMDRREAFF	TGTGCCAGCAACGGGATGGACAGACGTGAAGCTTTCTTT
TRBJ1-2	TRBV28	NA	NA	CASSLSRGYGYTF	TGTGCCAGCAGTTTGTCCCGGGGCTATGGCTACACCTTC
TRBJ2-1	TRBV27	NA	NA	CASTRSGEQFF	TGTGCCAGCACCCGAAGCGGTGAGCAGTTCTTC
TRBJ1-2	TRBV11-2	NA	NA	CASSLDLQVSYGYTF	TGTGCCAGCAGCTTAGATCTTCAAGTTAGCTATGGCTACACCTTC
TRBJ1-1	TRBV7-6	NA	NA	CASSLALKGRGSNTEAFF	TGTGCCAGCAGCTTAGCGCTGAAAGGTAGGGGGTCGAACACTGAAGCTTTCTTT
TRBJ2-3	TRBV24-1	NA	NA	CATRGGEADTQYF	TGTGCCACCAGGGGAGGAGAGGCAGATACGCAGTATTTT
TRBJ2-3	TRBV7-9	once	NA	CATTVQSYLDTQYF	TGTGCCACTACGGTCCAGAGCTACTTAGATACGCAGTATTTT
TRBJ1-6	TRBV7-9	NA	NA	CASSFDISGSPLHF	TGTGCCAGCAGCTTCGACATCTCGGGTTCACCCCTCCACTTT
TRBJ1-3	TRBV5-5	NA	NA	CASSLQTGSITGNTIYF	TGTGCCAGCAGCTTGCAAACTGGATCAATCACGGGAAACACCATATATTTT
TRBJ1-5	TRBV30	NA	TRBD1	CAMDRGRDQPQHF	TGTGCCATGGACAGGGGCAGGGATCAGCCCCAGCATTTT
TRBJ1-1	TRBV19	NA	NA	CASSERGEAFF	TGTGCCAGTAGCGAAAGGGGAGAAGCTTTCTTT
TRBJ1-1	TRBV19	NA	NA	CASSGTVNTEAFF	TGTGCCAGTAGTGGGACGGTGAACACTGAAGCTTTCTTT
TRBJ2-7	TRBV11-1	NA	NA	CASSNRQFYEQYF	TGTGCCAGCAGCAATAGGCAGTTCTACGAGCAGTACTTC
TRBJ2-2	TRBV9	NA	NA	CASTRGNTNTGELFF	TGTGCCAGCACAAGGGGCAATACGAACACCGGGGAGCTGTTTTTT
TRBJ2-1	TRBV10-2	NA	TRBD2	CASRVGGGPWFNEQFF	TGCGCCAGCCGAGTCGGGGGAGGGCCTTGGTTCAATGAGCAGTTCTTC
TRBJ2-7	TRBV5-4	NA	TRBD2	CASSPGGFAYEQYF	TGTGCCAGCAGTCCCGGGGGGTTCGCCTACGAGCAGTACTTC
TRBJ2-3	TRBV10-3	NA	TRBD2	CAIRELAGTDTQYF	TGTGCCATCAGGGAACTAGCGGGCACAGATACGCAGTATTTT
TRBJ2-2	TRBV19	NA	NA	CAVGLLGTGELFF	TGTGCCGTAGGACTTTTGGGGACCGGGGAGCTGTTTTTT
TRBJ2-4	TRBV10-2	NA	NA	CASSEQGLGAKNIQYF	TGCGCCAGCAGTGAGCAGGGGTTGGGGGCCAAAAACATTCAGTACTTC
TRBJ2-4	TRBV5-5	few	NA	CASSLDTRLAKNIQYF	TGTGCCAGCAGCTTGGATACTCGATTAGCCAAAAACATTCAGTACTTC
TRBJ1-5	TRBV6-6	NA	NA	CASSYSGGLSNQPQHF	TGTGCCAGCAGTTACTCGGGAGGGTTGAGCAATCAGCCCCAGCATTTT